The rows below give T cell receptor beta chains drawn from one sample of a study of T cell repertoires in cytomegalovirus infection. Via MiXCR, TCRdb re-called the reads, giving one row per CDR3 protein. The table lists a few hundred thousand distinct CDR3 sequences, roughly 42% of them singletons, with around 48% in the top ten. Their recognized antigens are unknown. The material was cultured PBMCs, obtained from culture after CMV antigen stimulation. All receptors derive from a human donor in good health (CMV status not recorded). Some clones in this sample may be carry-over from other donors' samples. Both conserved end residues are part of each CDR3. The order of the fields is clone size, D gene, J gene, V gene, CDR3 DNA, CDR3 protein. A D gene is named only where the DNA matches it firmly. Part of the rows lack a size; the others show once, few, many or a class for expanded clones.

>many|TRBD1|TRBJ1-6|TRBV7-2
TGTGCCAGCATGGACAGGCGCTATAATTCACCCCTCCACTTT
CASMDRRYNSPLHF
>few|NA|TRBJ1-2|TRBV20-1
TGCAGTGCTAGAGATCTTGGGACCCAGGGTGGCTACACCTTC
CSARDLGTQGGYTF
>many|NA|TRBJ2-5|TRBV7-2
TGTGCCAGCAGCCCCCGGCGGGGGACCCAGTACTTC
CASSPRRGTQYF
>NA|NA|TRBJ2-5|TRBV7-9
TGTGCCAGCAGCTCGGAAAGACGTAGTCGACAAGAGACCCAGTACTTC
CASSSERRSRQETQYF
>few|NA|TRBJ2-3|TRBV19
TGTGCCAGTAGTGTGACCCCAGATACGCAGTATTTT
CASSVTPDTQYF
>NA|NA|TRBJ2-7|TRBV4-2
TGTGCCAGCAGCCAAGGGCCCCAGGGTCACTACGAGCAGTACTTC
CASSQGPQGHYEQYF
>NA|NA|TRBJ1-1|TRBV12-3/TRBV12-4
TGTGCCAGCAGTTTAGAAGCGGGGAACACTGAAGCTTTCTTT
CASSLEAGNTEAFF
>NA|NA|TRBJ1-4|TRBV15
TGTGCCACCAGCAAGACAGCCCAGAATGAAAAACTGTTTTTT
CATSKTAQNEKLFF
>NA|NA|TRBJ1-1|TRBV7-6
TGTGCCAGCAGCCCCATCCGGCAGGCCACTGAAGCTTTCTTT
CASSPIRQATEAFF
>NA|NA|TRBJ1-1|TRBV18
TGTGCCAGCTCACCGTCCCCGACCACTGAAGCTTTCTTT
CASSPSPTTEAFF
>NA|NA|TRBJ1-4|TRBV7-8
TGTGCCAGCCGAATGAGGGGATTTAATGAAAAACTGTTTTTT
CASRMRGFNEKLFF
>NA|NA|TRBJ1-6|TRBV7-9
TGTGCCAGCAGCTTAAGCGGCAGGTCTAATTCACCCCTCCACTTT
CASSLSGRSNSPLHF
>NA|NA|TRBJ2-7|TRBV6-5
TGTGCCAGCAGTAATAGCGGTTACGAGCAGTACTTC
CASSNSGYEQYF
>NA|TRBD2|TRBJ2-5|TRBV12-3/TRBV12-4
TGTGCCAGCAGCCGCGCCTTAGCGGGTACGGAGACCCAGTACTTC
CASSRALAGTETQYF
>many|NA|TRBJ1-1|TRBV7-8
TGTGCCAGCAGCCCGAAAAGGATCATGAACACTGAAGCTTTCTTT
CASSPKRIMNTEAFF
>many|NA|TRBJ2-3|TRBV28
TGTGCCAGCAGTTCGTTGGCCACAGATACGCAGTATTTT
CASSSLATDTQYF
>NA|TRBD1|TRBJ1-2|TRBV11-2
TGTGCCAGCAGTGACAGGGGGAGCTACACCTTC
CASSDRGSYTF
>many|NA|TRBJ1-6|TRBV7-2
TGTGCCAGCAGCCGCGACTGGGGGTCGGGTTCACCCCTCCACTTT
CASSRDWGSGSPLHF
>NA|TRBD1|TRBJ2-3|TRBV12-3/TRBV12-4
TGTGCCAGCAGTTTGGGGGACAGGGGTATCGATACGCAGTATTTT
CASSLGDRGIDTQYF
>NA|NA|TRBJ2-5|TRBV7-2
TGTGCCAGCAGCTTAGGGGCGCGGCCACAAGAGACCCAGTACTTC
CASSLGARPQETQYF
>once|TRBD1|TRBJ1-2|TRBV6-6
TGTGCCAGCAGCCACGTCCCGGGACAGGGTGGTGGGGGCTACACCTTC
CASSHVPGQGGGGYTF
>NA|NA|TRBJ2-2|TRBV20-1
TGCAGGATGAACACCGGGGAGCTGTTTTTT
CRMNTGELFF
>few|NA|TRBJ1-2|TRBV7-8
TGTGCCAGCAGCGGCAACGCGGGGGGTGGCTACACCTTC
CASSGNAGGGYTF
>NA|NA|TRBJ2-3|TRBV10-3
TGTGCCATCAGTGAGGAGGGCCCGGACACAGATACGCAGTATTTT
CAISEEGPDTDTQYF
>few|TRBD1|TRBJ2-4|TRBV5-4
TGTGCCAGCAGCTCGGGAACAGGGGGCCAGGACATTCAGTACTTC
CASSSGTGGQDIQYF
>many|NA|TRBJ2-5|TRBV7-2
TGTGCCAGCAGCTTAGCACTACATCAAGAGACCCAGTACTTC
CASSLALHQETQYF
>NA|NA|TRBJ2-3|TRBV28
TGTGCCAGCAGTTTAGGGGGACTCCACCAGTATTTT
CASSLGGLHQYF
>NA|NA|TRBJ1-2|TRBV5-1
TGCGCCAGCAGCTTGGCCGCAGGGAGCAGCTTTGGCTACACCTTC
CASSLAAGSSFGYTF
>many|TRBD1|TRBJ2-3|TRBV7-2
TGTGCCAGCGGACGACAGGGTCTGACAGATACGCAGTATTTT
CASGRQGLTDTQYF
>NA|TRBD2|TRBJ2-7|TRBV7-2
TGTGCCAGCAGCATAGTCGGACTAGCGGGAGGGGAGGGCTACGAGCAGTACTTC
CASSIVGLAGGEGYEQYF
>NA|NA|TRBJ1-5|TRBV10-3
TGTGCCATCAGGGACGGATACAATCAGCCCCAGCATTTT
CAIRDGYNQPQHF
>NA|NA|TRBJ1-4|TRBV6-1
TGTGCCAGCACCTCCTTAGGACAGCTTACAACTAATGAAAAACTGTTTTTT
CASTSLGQLTTNEKLFF
>NA|TRBD2|TRBJ2-5|TRBV7-9
TGTGCCAGCAGCCTCGCGGGACTAGCGGGAGACGAGACCCAGTACTTC
CASSLAGLAGDETQYF
>few|NA|TRBJ2-7|TRBV4-1
TGCGCCAGCAGCCAAGATAGTCGCCCTCTCTACGAGCAGTACTTC
CASSQDSRPLYEQYF
>once|NA|TRBJ2-1|TRBV7-9
TGTGCCAGCAGCTCAGGTACTAGCAGTAATGAGCAGTTCTTC
CASSSGTSSNEQFF
>NA|NA|TRBJ1-6|TRBV6-1
TGTGCCAGCTGTCGGGGCTATAATTCACCCCTCCACTTT
CASCRGYNSPLHF
>once|TRBD1|TRBJ2-5|TRBV11-2
TGTGCCAGCAGCTACCGGGACAGAAAAGAGACCCAGTACTTC
CASSYRDRKETQYF
>NA|NA|TRBJ1-2|TRBV4-2
TGTGCCAGCAGCCAAGAAAGGCCCGGGGTCTATGGCTACACCTTC
CASSQERPGVYGYTF
>few|NA|TRBJ2-1|TRBV12-3/TRBV12-4
TGTGCCAGCAGTTGGGTGAATGAGCAGTTCTTC
CASSWVNEQFF
>few|NA|TRBJ1-1|TRBV7-2
TGTGCCAGCAGCTTTGGGCCTATTAAGAACACTGAAGCTTTCTTT
CASSFGPIKNTEAFF
>NA|TRBD2|TRBJ2-5|TRBV20-1
TGCAGTGCTAGAGATCGGCTAGCGGGATGGGAGACCCAGTACTTC
CSARDRLAGWETQYF
>NA|TRBD2|TRBJ2-5|TRBV12-3/TRBV12-4
TGTGCCAGCAGTTTAGGGACTAGCGGATTGAGGGAGACCCAGTACTTC
CASSLGTSGLRETQYF
>few|NA|TRBJ2-5|TRBV20-1
TGCAGTGCTAGTCTGGCCAAACAAGAGACCCAGTACTTC
CSASLAKQETQYF
>NA|NA|TRBJ2-1|TRBV6-1
TGTGCCAGCAACTGGGACTTCTACAATGAGCAGTTCTTC
CASNWDFYNEQFF
>NA|NA|TRBJ2-5|TRBV6-1
TGTGCCAGCAGTTCACCTGGACGATTTCAAGAGACCCAGTACTTC
CASSSPGRFQETQYF
>NA|NA|TRBJ2-3|TRBV28
TGTGCCAGCAGTTCCGCGGGGGCCGGGACAGATACGCAGTATTTT
CASSSAGAGTDTQYF
>few|NA|TRBJ1-2|TRBV7-8
TGTGCCAGCAGCTTAGCGCCGGGGGGCGTTTTTGGTGGCTACACCTTC
CASSLAPGGVFGGYTF
>many|NA|TRBJ1-3|TRBV7-2
TGTGCCAGCAGCTCGTCCGGGGCCGGAAACACCATATATTTT
CASSSSGAGNTIYF
>NA|TRBD1|TRBJ2-1|TRBV12-3/TRBV12-4
TGTGCCAGCGGTCCACTAGGGGGCGATGAGCAGTTCTTC
CASGPLGGDEQFF
>few|NA|TRBJ1-1|TRBV7-9
TGTGCCAGCAGCCTTGGGGCAGTGGGCACTGAAGCTTTCTTT
CASSLGAVGTEAFF
>few|NA|TRBJ1-2|TRBV7-2
TGTGCCAGCAGCAGAGGGGGGACTAACTATGGCTACACCTTC
CASSRGGTNYGYTF
>NA|NA|TRBJ2-1|TRBV11-2
TGTGCCAGCAGCCCGAACAGGGAGCTTGGCAATGAGCAGTTCTTC
CASSPNRELGNEQFF
>NA|NA|TRBJ2-6|TRBV2
TGTGCCAGCAGTGAGGGCGGCTCTGGGGCCAACGTCCTGACTTTC
CASSEGGSGANVLTF